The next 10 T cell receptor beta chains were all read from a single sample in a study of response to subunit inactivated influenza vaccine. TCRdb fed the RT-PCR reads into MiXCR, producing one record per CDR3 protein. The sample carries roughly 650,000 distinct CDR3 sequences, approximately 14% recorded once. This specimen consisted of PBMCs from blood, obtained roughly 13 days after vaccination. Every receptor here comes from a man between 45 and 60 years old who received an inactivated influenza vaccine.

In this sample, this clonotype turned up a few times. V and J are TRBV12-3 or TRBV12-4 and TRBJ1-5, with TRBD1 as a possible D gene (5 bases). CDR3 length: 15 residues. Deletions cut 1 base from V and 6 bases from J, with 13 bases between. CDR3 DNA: TGTGCCAGCAGTTTAGGGGGCGCGGGTCGTCAGCCCCAGCATTTT. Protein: CASSLGGAGRQPQHF.

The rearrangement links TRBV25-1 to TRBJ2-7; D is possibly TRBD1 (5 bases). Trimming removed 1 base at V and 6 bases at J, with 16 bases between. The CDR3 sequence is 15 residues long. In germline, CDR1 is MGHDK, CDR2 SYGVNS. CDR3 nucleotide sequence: TGTGCCAGCAGTGAATCCGTCCAGGGTTCCGGCGAGCAGTACTTC. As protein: CASSESVQGSGEQYF.

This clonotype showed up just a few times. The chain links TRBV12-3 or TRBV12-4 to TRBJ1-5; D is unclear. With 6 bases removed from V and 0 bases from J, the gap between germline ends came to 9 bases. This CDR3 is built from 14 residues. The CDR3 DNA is TGTGCCAGCAGCCTCGTCACTAGCAATCAGCCCCAGCATTTT. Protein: CASSLVTSNQPQHF.

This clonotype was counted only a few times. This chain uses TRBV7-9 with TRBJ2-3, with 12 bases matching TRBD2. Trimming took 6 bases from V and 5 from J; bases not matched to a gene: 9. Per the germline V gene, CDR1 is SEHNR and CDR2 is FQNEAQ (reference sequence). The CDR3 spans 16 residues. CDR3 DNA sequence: TGTGCCAGCAGACGACTTGGACTAGCGGGAAAAGATACGCAGTATTTT. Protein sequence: CASRRLGLAGKDTQYF.

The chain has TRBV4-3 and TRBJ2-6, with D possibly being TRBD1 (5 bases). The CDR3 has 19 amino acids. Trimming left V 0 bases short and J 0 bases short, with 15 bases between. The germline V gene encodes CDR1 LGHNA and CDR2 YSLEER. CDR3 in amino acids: CASSQEIPGWGSGANVLTF. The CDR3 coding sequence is TGCGCCAGCAGCCAAGAAATCCCAGGGTGGGGCTCTGGGGCCAACGTCCTGACTTTC.

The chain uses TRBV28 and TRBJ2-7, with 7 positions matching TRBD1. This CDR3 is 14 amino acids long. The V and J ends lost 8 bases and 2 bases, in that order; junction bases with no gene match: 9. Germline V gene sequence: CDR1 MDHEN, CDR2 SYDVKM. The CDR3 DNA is TGTGCCAGCTACGGAGCGACAGGGACCTACGAGCAGTACTTC. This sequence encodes CASYGATGTYEQYF.

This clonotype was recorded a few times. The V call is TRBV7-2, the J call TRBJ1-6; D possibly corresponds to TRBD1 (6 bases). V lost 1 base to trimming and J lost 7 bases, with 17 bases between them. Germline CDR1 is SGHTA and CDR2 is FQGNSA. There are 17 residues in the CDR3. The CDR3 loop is CASSLVPVGGPNSPLHF. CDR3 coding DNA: TGTGCCAGCAGCTTAGTCCCGGTGGGGGGGCCGAATTCACCCCTCCACTTT.

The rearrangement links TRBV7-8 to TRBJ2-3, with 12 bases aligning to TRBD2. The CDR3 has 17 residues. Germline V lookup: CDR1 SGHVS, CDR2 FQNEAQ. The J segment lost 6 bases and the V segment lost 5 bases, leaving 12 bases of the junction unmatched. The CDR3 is CASSRRLAGAAADTQYF. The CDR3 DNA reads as TGTGCCAGCAGCCGAAGACTAGCGGGGGCCGCAGCCGATACGCAGTATTTT.

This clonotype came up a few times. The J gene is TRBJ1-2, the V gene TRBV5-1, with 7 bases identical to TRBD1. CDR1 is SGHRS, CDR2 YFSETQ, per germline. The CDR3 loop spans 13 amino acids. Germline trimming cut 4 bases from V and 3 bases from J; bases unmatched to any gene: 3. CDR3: CASSPGQYYGYTF. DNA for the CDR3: TGCGCCAGCAGCCCGGGACAGTACTATGGCTACACCTTC.

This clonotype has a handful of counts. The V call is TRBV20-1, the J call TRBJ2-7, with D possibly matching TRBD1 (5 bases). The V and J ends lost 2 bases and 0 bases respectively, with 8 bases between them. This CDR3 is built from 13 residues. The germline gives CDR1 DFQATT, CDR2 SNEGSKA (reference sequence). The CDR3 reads CSARTGISYEQYF. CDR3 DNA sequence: TGCAGTGCTAGAACAGGTATCTCCTACGAGCAGTACTTC.